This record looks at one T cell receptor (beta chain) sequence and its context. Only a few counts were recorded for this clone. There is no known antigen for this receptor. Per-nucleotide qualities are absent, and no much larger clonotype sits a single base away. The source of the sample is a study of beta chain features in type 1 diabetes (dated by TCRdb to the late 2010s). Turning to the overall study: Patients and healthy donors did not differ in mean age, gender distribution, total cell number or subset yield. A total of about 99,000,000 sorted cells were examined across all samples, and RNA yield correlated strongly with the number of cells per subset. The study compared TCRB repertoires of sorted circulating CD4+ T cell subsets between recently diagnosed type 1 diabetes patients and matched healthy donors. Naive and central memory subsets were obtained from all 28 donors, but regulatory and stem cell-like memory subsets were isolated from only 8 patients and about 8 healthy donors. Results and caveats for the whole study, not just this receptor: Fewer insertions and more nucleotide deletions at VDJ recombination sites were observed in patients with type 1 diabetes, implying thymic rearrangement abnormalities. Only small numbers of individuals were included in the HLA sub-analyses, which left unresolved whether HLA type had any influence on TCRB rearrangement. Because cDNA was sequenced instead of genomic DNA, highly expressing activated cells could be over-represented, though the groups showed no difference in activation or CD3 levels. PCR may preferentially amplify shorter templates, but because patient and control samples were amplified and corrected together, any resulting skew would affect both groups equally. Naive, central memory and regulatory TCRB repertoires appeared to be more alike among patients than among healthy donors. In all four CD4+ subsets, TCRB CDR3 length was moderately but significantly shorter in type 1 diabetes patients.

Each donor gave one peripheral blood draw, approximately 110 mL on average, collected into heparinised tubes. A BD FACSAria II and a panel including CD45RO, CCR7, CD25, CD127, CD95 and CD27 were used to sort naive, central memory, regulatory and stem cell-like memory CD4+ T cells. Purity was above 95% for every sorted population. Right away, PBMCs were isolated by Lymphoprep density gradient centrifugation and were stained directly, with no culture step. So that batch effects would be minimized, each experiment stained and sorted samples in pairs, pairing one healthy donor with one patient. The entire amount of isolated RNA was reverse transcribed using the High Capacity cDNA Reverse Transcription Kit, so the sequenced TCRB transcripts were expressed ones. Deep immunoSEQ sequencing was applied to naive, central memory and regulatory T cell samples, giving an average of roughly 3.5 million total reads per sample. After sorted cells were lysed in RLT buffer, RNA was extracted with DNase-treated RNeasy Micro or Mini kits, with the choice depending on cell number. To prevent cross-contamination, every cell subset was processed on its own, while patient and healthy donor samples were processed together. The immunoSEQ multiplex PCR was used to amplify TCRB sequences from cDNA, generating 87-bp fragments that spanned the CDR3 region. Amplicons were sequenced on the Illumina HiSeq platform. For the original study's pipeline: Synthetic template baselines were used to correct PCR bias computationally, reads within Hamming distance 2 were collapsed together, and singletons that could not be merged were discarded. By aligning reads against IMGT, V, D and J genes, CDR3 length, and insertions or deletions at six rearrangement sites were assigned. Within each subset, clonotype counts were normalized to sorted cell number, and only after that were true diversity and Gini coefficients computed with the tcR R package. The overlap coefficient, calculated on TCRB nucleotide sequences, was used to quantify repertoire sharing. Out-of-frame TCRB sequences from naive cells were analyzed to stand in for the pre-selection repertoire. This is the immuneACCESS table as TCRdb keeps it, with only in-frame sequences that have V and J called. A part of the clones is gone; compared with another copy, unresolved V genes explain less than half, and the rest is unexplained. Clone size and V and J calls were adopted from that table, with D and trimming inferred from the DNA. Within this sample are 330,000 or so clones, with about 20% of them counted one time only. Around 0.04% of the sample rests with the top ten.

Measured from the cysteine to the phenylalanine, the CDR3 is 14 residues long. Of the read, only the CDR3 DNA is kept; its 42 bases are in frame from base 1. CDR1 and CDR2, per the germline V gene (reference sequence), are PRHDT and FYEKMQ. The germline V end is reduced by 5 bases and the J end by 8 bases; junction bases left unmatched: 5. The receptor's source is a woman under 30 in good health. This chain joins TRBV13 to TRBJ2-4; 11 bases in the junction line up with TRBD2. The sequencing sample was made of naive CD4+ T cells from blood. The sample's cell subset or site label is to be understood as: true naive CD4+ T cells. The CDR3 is CASSPTSGEYIQYF. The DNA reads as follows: TGTGCCAGCAGCCCGACTAGCGGGGAGTACATTCAGTACTTC.